This T cell receptor (beta chain) is drawn from a study of T cells in localized non-small cell lung cancer. Sequencing was performed with immunoSEQ multiplex PCR; in TCRdb, only in-frame clones are kept and a portion is missing. The data contain tens of thousands of clones, around nine tenths of them singletons. The sample consisted of peripheral blood, taken before any cancer treatment. This clonotype originated in a female donor over 55 with stage I lung adenocarcinoma.

The CDR3 region is CAISGGTTDTQYF. CDR3 in DNA: TGTGCCATCAGTGGGGGGACCACAGATACGCAGTATTTT. This chain joins TRBV10-3 and TRBJ2-3; D might be TRBD1 or TRBD2, each matching 5 bases. Between the trimmed V and J ends, which lost 4 bases and 2 bases, there was a span of 7 bases. The CDR3 is made up of 13 amino acids. Per the germline V gene, CDR1 is ENHRY and CDR2 is SYGVKD.